The present entry profiles one T cell receptor beta chain with its context. The source of the sample is a study of PD-L1 blockade in urothelial cancer. Sequencing used immunoSEQ multiplex PCR; TCRdb keeps in-frame clones, though not all of them. The sample consists of about 90,000 clones, roughly 80% of them appearing once. Looked up from germline, CDR1 is SGHAT and CDR2 is FQNNGV. The CDR3 runs to 13 residues. Trimming left V 2 bases short and J 5 bases short, with 9 bases between. Time point described: peripheral blood 6 weeks after treatment start. The sample here was PBMCs, taken around atezolizumab (anti-PD-L1) treatment. This sequence was found in a man aged 65 to 79 with urothelial cancer. The chain combines TRBV11-2 with TRBJ1-1; possibly TRBD1 for D (5 bases). The CDR3 DNA reads TGTGCCAGCAGCTTATGGGAGGGGACTGAAGCTTTCTTT. Encoded protein: CASSLWEGTEAFF. The full variable domain, rest sourced from reference TRBV11-2 and TRBJ1-1, is EAGVAQSPRYKIIEKRQSVAFWCNPISGHATLYWYQQILGQGPKLLIQFQNNGVVDDSQLPKDRFSAERLKGVDSTLKIQPAKLEDSAVYLCASSLWEGTEAFFGQGTRLTVV.